The source of this TCR beta chain is a study of response to subunit inactivated influenza vaccine. TCRdb passed the RT-PCR reads through MiXCR, listing each CDR3 protein once. The sample records some 520,000 distinct CDR3 sequences, 15% to 20% being singletons. J gave up 6 bases and V 6 bases, and 5 bases lay outside the gene matches. CDR3 length: 13 amino acids. Germline V CDR1 and CDR2: LGHDT, YNNKEL (reference sequence). This chain links TRBV3-1 with TRBJ2-1, with 7 positions matching TRBD2. The source material was CD4+ T cells sorted from PBMCs, sampled around 25 months after vaccination. The source is a man aged 50 to 69 who received an inactivated influenza vaccine. The CDR3 protein is CASRTSSANEQFF. In DNA form, the CDR3 reads TGTGCCAGCAGGACTAGCTCAGCCAATGAGCAGTTCTTC.